At least ten counts were recorded for the clone carrying this T cell receptor beta chain. Its antigen is still unknown. Source material for naive CD8 libraries was 20,000 to 1,000,000 sorted cells, with 10%, 30% or 50% RNA. The germline gives CDR1 SQVTM, CDR2 ANQGSEA. Trimming stripped 7 bases from V and 3 bases from J, with 11 bases between. The CDR3 has 12 residues. This sample is drawn from a study of molecular identifiers for immune sequencing clone quantification. The study, taken as a whole, reports: Clones with over 20 RNA copies captured over 98% of effector molecules but under 1% of naive ones. Sharing of a barcode by identical TCR molecules could cause highly expanded clone sizes to be underestimated.

Preparation of the bulk TCR libraries relied on previously described methods and listed TCR primers. TCRdb ran MiXCR on the PCR reads and lists one entry per CDR3 protein. The sample shows 50,000 or so distinct CDR3 sequences, approximately 26% of them seen only once. This chain uses TRBV29-1 with TRBJ2-3, with a weak D call TRBD1 (6 bases). The material sequenced was naive CD8+ T cells from blood, with Jurkat cell RNA spiked in. Subset meaning: FACS-sorted CD8+CD4-CCR7+CD45RA+ naive T cells. This sequence was found in a human donor in good health. Some libraries in this study had Jurkat cell RNA spiked in. For the CDR3, the DNA is TGCAGCGAAAGGGACATAACAGATACGCAGTATTTT. It is translated as CSERDITDTQYF.